This T cell receptor (beta chain) was captured in a study of T cells after yellow fever vaccination (dated by TCRdb to about 2019). Some background on the complete study: The SMART-Seq v4 Ultra Low Input RNA kit was used to prepare libraries from fractions with low cell numbers. Blood was drawn at multiple timepoints before and after primary and secondary immunization, with bulk PBMC replicates and cell subsets isolated. The cohort comprised two healthy male donors, one aged 18 to 30 and one aged 30 to 40 years. To follow T-cell clones before and after primary and booster YFV17D yellow fever vaccination, bulk TCR alpha and beta repertoires were sequenced over time.

TCR cDNA was made using 5'RACE template switching, a step that added a universal primer site and unique molecular identifiers. Priming for cDNA synthesis came from both the TCR alpha and TCR beta constant segments. Libraries were amplified in two PCR steps, with sample barcodes and sequencing adapters added in the second step. Sequencing of libraries was done on Illumina HiSeq 2500 (2x100 bp) or NovaSeq (2x150 bp). From the authors' description of their analysis: Reads were demultiplexed and collapsed into UMI consensus sequences with MIGEC, and V(D)J alignment was performed with MiXCR. Vaccine-responding clonotypes were identified with edgeR using replicate PBMC samples, with FDR below 0.01 and a log2 fold change above 5 up to day 15 being required. Each bulk clonotype received a CD4 or CD8 identity based on whether the sequenced CD4 or CD8 repertoire contained that clonotype at higher abundance. TCRdb ran its own pipeline on the public reads, namely fastp trimming at Q25 and MiXCR clone calling, and kept in-frame beta chains. Rows are unified per CDR3 protein, each entry keeping the most common DNA and genes. The V and J calls were not made by the authors but by TCRdb's processing. For this sample there are 300,000 to 450,000 distinct CDR3 sequences; around 8.1% appear just once. The ten largest clones capture approximately 15% of the sample.

This clonotype occurred a few times. Its antigen remains unidentified. Base qualities are not recorded, but no much larger clone differs from it by a single base. The CDR3 starts with the cysteine, ends with the phenylalanine, and has 13 residues. Only the CDR3 portion is preserved as DNA: 39 bases, with reading frame beginning at the first base. For this chain, trimming is 0 bases at the V end and 8 bases at the J end, and the number of junction bases without a gene match is 3. The germline V gene sets CDR1 to LGHNA and CDR2 to YSLEER. Broad study findings and their caveats: A small share of clonotypes occurred in both CD4 and CD8 compartments, likely arising from convergent recombination. Most clones expanded after primary vaccination (approximately 97% of CD4 and 70% to 90% of CD8) were re-detected after the booster, suggesting that broad memory maintenance occurred. Only a couple of donors were included in the study, so the extent to which the findings can be generalized is limited. Because abundant contaminating clonotypes from the bulk population could be contained in FACS-sorted repertoires, computational filtering was required. Compared with the primary T-cell response, the secondary T-cell response was weaker but faster, peaking on day 5 rather than day 15.

The intended sense of this specimen's treatment or condition label: live attenuated yellow fever vaccine strain. At each blood-draw timepoint, two biological replicates of bulk PBMCs were collected. A standard Ficoll-Paque protocol was used to isolate PBMCs from peripheral blood. RNA was extracted with TriZol from bulk PBMCs, CD4 and CD8 fractions, and dextramer-positive and dextramer-negative fractions. The origin of this receptor is a man younger than 35 who received the YFV17D yellow fever vaccine. Sequencing was performed on PBMCs, taken about 49 days after the first yellow fever vaccination. The chain couples TRBV4-3 to TRBJ1-2; 7 bases in between match TRBD1. The nucleotide sequence reads TGCGCCAGCAGCCAAGACAGGGGGACGGGCTACACCTTC. Translated, this is CASSQDRGTGYTF.